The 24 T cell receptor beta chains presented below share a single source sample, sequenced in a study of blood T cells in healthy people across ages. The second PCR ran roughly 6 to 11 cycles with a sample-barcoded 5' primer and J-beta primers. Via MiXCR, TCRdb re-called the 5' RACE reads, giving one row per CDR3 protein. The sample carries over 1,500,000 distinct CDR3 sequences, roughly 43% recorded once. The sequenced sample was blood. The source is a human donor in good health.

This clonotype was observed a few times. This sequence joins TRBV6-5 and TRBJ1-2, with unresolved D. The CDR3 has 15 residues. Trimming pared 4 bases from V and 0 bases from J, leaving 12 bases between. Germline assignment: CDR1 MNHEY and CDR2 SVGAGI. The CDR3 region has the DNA TGTGCCAGCAGTTCAGGTCACGCGACTAACTATGGCTACACCTTC. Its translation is CASSSGHATNYGYTF.

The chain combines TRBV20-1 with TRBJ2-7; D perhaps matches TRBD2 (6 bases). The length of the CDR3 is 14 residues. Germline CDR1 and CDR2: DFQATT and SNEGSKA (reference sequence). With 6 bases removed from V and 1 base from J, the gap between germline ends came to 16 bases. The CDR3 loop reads CSASRLARSYEQYF. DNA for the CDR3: TGCAGTGCCAGCAGGCTAGCGAGATCCTACGAGCAGTACTTC.

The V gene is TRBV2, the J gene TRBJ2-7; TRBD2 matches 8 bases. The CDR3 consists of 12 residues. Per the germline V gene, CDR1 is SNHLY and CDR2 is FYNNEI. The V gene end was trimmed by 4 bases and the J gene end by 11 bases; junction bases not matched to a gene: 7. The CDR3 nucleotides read TGTGCCAGCAGTGCGACAGCGGGGGTCGAGTACTTC. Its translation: CASSATAGVEYF.

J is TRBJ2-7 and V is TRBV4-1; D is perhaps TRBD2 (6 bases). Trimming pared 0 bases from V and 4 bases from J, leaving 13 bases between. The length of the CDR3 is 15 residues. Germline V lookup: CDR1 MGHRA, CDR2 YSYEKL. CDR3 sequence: CASSQEHRGGYEQYF. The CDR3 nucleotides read TGCGCCAGCAGCCAAGAGCATCGGGGAGGATACGAGCAGTACTTC.

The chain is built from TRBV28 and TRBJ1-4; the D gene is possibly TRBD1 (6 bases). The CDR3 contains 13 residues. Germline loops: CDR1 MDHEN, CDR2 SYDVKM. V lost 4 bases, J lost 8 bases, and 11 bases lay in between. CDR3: CASSSTGREKLFF. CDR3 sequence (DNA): TGTGCCAGCAGTTCTACAGGGAGAGAAAAACTGTTTTTT.

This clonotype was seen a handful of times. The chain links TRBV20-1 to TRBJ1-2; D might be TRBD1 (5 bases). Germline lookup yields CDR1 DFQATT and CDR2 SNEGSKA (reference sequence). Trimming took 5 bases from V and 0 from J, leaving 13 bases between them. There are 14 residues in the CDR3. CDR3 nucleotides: TGCAGTGCTGGAAGCGTGGGGGCTAACTATGGCTACACCTTC. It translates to CSAGSVGANYGYTF.

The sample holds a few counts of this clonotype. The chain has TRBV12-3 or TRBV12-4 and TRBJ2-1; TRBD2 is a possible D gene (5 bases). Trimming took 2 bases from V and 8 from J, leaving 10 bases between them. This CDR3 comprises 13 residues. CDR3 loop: CASSLLAGHEQFF. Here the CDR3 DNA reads TGTGCCAGCAGTTTACTAGCTGGACATGAGCAGTTCTTC.

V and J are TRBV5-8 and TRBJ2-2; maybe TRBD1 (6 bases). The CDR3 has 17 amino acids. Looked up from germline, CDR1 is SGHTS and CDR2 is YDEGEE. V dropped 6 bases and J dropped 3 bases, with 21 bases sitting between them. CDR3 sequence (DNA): TGTGCCAGCACAAAAACTCAGGGGAGACGATACACCGGGGAGCTGTTTTTT. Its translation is CASTKTQGRRYTGELFF.

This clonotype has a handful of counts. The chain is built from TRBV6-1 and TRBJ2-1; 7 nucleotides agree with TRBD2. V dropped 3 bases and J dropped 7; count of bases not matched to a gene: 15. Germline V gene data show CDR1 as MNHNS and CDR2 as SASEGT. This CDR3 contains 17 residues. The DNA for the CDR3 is TGTGCCAGCAGTGACGCGGGGCTGTGGGGGGGTATAAATGAGCAGTTCTTC. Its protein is CASSDAGLWGGINEQFF.

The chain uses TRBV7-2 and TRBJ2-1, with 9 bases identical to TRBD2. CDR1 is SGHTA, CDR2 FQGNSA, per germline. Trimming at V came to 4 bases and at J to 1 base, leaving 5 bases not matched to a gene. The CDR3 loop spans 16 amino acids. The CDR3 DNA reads TGTGCCAGCAGCTCAAAGCGGGGGGCATCCTACAATGAGCAGTTCTTC. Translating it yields CASSSKRGASYNEQFF.

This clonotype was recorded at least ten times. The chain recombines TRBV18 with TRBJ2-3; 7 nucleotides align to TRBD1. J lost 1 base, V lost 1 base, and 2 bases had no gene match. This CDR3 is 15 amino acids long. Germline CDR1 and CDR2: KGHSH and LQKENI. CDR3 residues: CASSPQGARTDTQYF. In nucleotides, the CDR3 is TGTGCCAGCTCACCACAGGGGGCGCGCACAGATACGCAGTATTTT.

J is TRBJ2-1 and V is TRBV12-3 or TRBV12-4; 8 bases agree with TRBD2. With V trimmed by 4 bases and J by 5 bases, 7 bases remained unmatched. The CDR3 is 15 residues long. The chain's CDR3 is CASSYRSGGDNEQFF. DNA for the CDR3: TGTGCCAGCAGTTACAGGTCCGGGGGGGACAATGAGCAGTTCTTC.

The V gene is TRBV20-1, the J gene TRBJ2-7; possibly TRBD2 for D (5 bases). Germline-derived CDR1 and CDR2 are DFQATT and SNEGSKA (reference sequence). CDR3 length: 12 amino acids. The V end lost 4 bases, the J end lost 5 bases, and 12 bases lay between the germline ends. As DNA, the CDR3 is TGCAGTGCTAACCAGCCCGGGAACGAGCAGTACTTC. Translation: CSANQPGNEQYF.

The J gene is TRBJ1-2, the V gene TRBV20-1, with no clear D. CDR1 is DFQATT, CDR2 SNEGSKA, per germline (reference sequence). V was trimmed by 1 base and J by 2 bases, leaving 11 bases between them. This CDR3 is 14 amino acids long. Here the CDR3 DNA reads TGCAGTGCTAGAGTAAGGGAAATGAACTATGGCTACACCTTC. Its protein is CSARVREMNYGYTF.

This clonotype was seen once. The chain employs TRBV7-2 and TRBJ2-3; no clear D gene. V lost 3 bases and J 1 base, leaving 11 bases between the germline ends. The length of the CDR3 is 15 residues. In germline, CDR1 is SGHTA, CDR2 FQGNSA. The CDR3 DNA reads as TGTGCCAGCAGCTTGACCCAACCCCGCACAGATACGCAGTATTTT. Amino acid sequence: CASSLTQPRTDTQYF. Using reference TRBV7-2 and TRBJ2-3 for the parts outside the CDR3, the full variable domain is GAGVSQSPSNKVTEKGKDVELRCDPISGHTALYWYRQSLGQGLEFLIYFQGNSAPDKSGLPSDRFSAERTGGSVSTLTIQRTQQEDSAVYLCASSLTQPRTDTQYFGPGTRLTVL.

The CDR3 sequence: CASSLPSGGTKSYNEQFF. CDR3 nucleotides: TGTGCCAGCAGCCTTCCTAGCGGGGGGACCAAATCCTACAATGAGCAGTTCTTC. The chain has TRBV7-2 and TRBJ2-1, with TRBD2 matching over 11 bases. CDR3 length: 18 residues. Losses at the gene ends were 5 bases for V and 1 base for J; bases not matched to a gene: 10. From germline, CDR1 is SGHTA and CDR2 FQGNSA.

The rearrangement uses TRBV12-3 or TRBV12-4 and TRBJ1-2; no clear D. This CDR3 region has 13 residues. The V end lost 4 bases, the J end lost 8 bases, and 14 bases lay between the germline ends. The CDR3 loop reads CASSSSPTRGYTF. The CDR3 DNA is TGTGCCAGCAGTTCCTCACCGACTCGGGGCTACACCTTC.

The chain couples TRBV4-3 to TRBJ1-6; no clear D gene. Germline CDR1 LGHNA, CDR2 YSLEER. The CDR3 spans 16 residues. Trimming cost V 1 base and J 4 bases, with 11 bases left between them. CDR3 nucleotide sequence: TGCGCCAGCAGCCAAGGGTTGGCCGCATATAATTCACCCCTCCACTTT. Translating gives CASSQGLAAYNSPLHF.

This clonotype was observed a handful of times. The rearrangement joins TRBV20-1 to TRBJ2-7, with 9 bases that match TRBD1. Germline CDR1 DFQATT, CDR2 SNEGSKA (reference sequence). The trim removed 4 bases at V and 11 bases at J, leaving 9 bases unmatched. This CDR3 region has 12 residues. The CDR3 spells CSATKTRTGEYF. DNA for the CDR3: TGCAGTGCTACGAAAACCCGGACAGGGGAGTACTTC.

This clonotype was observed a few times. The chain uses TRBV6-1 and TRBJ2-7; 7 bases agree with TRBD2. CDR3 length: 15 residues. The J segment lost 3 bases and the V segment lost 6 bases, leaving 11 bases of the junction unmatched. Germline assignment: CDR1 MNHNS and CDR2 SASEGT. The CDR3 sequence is CASSRTYGGNYEQYF. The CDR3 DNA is TGTGCCAGCAGCAGAACCTACGGGGGGAACTACGAGCAGTACTTC.

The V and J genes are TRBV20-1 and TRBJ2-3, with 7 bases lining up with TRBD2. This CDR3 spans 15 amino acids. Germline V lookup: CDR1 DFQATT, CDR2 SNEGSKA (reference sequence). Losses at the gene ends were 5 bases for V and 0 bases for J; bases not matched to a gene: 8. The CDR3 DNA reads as TGCAGTGCTTCGGGAGGAGCTACTAGCACAGATACGCAGTATTTT. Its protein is CSASGGATSTDTQYF.

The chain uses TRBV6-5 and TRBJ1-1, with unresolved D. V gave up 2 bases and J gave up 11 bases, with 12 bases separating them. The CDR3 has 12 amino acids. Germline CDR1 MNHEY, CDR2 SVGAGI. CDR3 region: CASSYGSGFAFF. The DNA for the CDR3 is TGTGCCAGCAGTTACGGGTCCGGGTTCGCTTTCTTT.

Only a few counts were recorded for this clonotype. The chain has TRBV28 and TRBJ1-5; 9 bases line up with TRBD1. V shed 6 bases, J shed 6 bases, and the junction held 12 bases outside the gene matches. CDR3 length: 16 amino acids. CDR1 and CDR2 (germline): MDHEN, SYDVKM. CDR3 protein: CASRMPGTGGVQPQHF. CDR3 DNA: TGTGCCAGCAGGATGCCGGGAACAGGGGGCGTTCAGCCCCAGCATTTT.

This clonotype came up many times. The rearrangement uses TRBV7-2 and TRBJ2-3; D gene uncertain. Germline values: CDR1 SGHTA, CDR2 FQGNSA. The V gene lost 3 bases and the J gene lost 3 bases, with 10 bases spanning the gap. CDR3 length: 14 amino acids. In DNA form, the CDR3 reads TGTGCCAGCAGCTTTTTAGGTGGGACAGATACGCAGTATTTT. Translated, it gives CASSFLGGTDTQYF.